Here is one T cell receptor beta chain with its context. Antigen: not known. Other DNA sequences in this specimen translate into the identical CDR3. The CDR3 covers 15 residues. Germline CDR1 is KGHSH and CDR2 is LQKENI. Unmatched junction bases numbered 3, after V lost 3 bases and J lost 0 bases. This entry comes from a study of untreated major depressive disorder. Points from the study as a whole: TRBV05-01 (Vbeta 5.1) usage was higher in CD4+ T cells of depressed patients than controls.

Here immunoSEQ multiplex PCR was the method, and the copy in TCRdb shows in-frame clones only, minus some. The table lists about 25,000 clones, about 89% of them singletons, with under 0.8% in the top ten. The chain employs TRBV18 and TRBJ2-3; the match to TRBD2 covers 7 bases. The sample was CD4+ T cells from PBMCs. The sequence derives from a woman in her 30s with major depressive disorder. The DNA of the CDR3 is TGTGCCAGCTCACCTCCTAGCGGAAGCACAGATACGCAGTATTTT. As protein: CASSPPSGSTDTQYF. Supplemented by reference TRBV18 and TRBJ2-3, the full variable domain reads NAGVMQNPRHLVRRRGQEARLRCSPMKGHSHVYWYRQLPEEGLKFMVYLQKENIIDESGMPKERFSAEFPKEGPSILRIQQVVRGDSAAYFCASSPPSGSTDTQYFGPGTRLTVL.